This T cell receptor (beta chain) was identified during a study of Ad26.COV2.S vaccination and SARS-CoV-2 variants. Using immunoSEQ multiplex PCR, the repertoire was profiled, and TCRdb retains in-frame clones only, with some absent. The sample holds around 350,000 clones; around 83% are singletons and the top ten take less than 4%. The CDR3 extends over 15 amino acids. The V gene lost 1 base and the J gene lost 1 base, with 7 bases spanning the gap. Germline values: CDR1 KGHSH, CDR2 LQKENI. Treatment specified: around 19 received Ad26.COV2.S at low or high dose, single or two shots; about five received placebo; per-sample allocation not given. Day 63 after the first vaccine or placebo injection was the time point for sampling.

Source: peripheral blood, taken in a trial of Ad26.COV2.S vaccine versus placebo. V and J are TRBV18 and TRBJ2-2, with D maybe TRBD1 (5 bases). The clonotype originates from a person aged 18-60 years who received the Ad26.COV2.S COVID-19 vaccine or a placebo. CDR3 in amino acids: CASSPRQGNTGELFF. The CDR3 coding sequence is TGTGCCAGCTCACCACGGCAGGGGAACACCGGGGAGCTGTTTTTT. Combining the CDR3 with reference TRBV18 and TRBJ2-2 gives the whole variable domain NAGVMQNPRHLVRRRGQEARLRCSPMKGHSHVYWYRQLPEEGLKFMVYLQKENIIDESGMPKERFSAEFPKEGPSILRIQQVVRGDSAAYFCASSPRQGNTGELFFGEGSRLTVL.